This record covers a single T cell receptor (beta chain). Using immunoSEQ multiplex PCR, the repertoire was profiled, and TCRdb retains in-frame clones only, with some absent. This sample has approximately 84,000 clones, with approximately 88% found just once. The sample originates from a study of PD-1 blockade in classical Hodgkin lymphoma. Exposure to brentuximab vedotin varied, and each patient had relapsed following autologous stem cell transplantation. Germline trimming cut 5 bases from V and 3 bases from J; bases unmatched to any gene: 5. This CDR3 is 15 amino acids long. Germline V CDR1 and CDR2: SGHVS, FNYEAQ.

Sequenced material: peripheral blood mononuclear cells (PBMCs), taken at baseline. V gene TRBV7-6 combines with J gene TRBJ2-5; the match to TRBD2 covers 11 bases. The source of this sequence is a human donor with classical Hodgkin lymphoma. CDR3 coding DNA: TGTGCCAGCAGCATTGGGACTAGCGGAAAAGAGACCCAGTACTTC. It encodes CASSIGTSGKETQYF.